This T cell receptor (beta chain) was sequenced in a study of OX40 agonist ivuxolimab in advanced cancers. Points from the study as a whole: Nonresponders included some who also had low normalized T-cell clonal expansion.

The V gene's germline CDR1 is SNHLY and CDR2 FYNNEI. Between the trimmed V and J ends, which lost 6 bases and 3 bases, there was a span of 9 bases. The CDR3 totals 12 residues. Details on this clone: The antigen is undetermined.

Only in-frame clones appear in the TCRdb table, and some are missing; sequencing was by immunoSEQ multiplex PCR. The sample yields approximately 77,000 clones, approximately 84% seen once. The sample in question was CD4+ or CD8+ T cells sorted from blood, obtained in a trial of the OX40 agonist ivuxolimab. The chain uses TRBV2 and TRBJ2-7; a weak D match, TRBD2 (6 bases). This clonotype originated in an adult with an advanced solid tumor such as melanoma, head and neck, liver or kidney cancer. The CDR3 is CASSLSGYEQYF. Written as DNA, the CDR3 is TGTGCCAGCAGCCTTAGCGGCTACGAGCAGTACTTC.